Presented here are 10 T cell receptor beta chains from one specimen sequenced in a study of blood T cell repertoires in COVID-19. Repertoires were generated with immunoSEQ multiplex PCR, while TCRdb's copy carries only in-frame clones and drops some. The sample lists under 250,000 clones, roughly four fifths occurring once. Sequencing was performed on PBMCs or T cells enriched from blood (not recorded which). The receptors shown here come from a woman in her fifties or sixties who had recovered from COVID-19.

The CDR3 DNA follows: TGTGCCAGCAGCCGACTGACAGGGGGTATACAAGAGACCCAGTACTTC. Translation gives CASSRLTGGIQETQYF. J is TRBJ2-5 and V is TRBV3-1 (or the pseudogene TRBV3-2), with 9 bases lining up with TRBD1. This CDR3 comprises 16 residues. V was pared by 4 bases and J by 2 bases, with 8 bases of the junction left unmatched. Germline lookup yields CDR1 LGHDT and CDR2 YNNKEL (reference sequence).

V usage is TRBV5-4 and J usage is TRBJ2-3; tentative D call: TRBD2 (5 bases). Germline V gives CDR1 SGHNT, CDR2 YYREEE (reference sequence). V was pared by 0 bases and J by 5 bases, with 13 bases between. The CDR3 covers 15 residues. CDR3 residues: CASSLAGDIRDTQYF. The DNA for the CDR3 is TGTGCCAGCAGCTTGGCCGGGGATATACGAGATACGCAGTATTTT.

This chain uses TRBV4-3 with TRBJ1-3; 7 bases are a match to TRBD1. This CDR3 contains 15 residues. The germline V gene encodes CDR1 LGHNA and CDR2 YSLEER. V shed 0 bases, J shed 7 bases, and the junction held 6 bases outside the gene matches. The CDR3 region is CASSQDVDRKNTIYF. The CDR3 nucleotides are TGCGCCAGCAGCCAAGATGTGGACAGGAAGAACACCATATATTTT.

The CDR3 bases are TGCGCCAGCAGCCGACAGGGTAGCTCCTACAATGAGCAGTTCTTC. Encoded protein: CASSRQGSSYNEQFF. The chain carries TRBV5-1 and TRBJ2-1; 7 nucleotides align to TRBD1. Germline assignment: CDR1 SGHRS and CDR2 YFSETQ. The ends lost 4 bases at V and 0 bases at J; junction bases unmatched: 4. This CDR3 comprises 15 residues.

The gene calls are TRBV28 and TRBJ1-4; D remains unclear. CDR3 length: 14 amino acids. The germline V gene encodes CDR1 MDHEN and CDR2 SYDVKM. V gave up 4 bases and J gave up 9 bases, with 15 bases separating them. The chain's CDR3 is CASSSDFPPQKLFF. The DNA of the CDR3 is TGTGCCAGCAGTTCGGACTTCCCACCCCAAAAACTGTTTTTT.

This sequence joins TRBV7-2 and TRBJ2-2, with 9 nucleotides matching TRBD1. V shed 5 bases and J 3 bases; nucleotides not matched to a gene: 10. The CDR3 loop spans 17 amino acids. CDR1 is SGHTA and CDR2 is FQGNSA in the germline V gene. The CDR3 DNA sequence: TGTGCCAGCAGCGCAACCGGGACAGGGTTTTACACCGGGGAGCTGTTTTTT. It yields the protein CASSATGTGFYTGELFF.

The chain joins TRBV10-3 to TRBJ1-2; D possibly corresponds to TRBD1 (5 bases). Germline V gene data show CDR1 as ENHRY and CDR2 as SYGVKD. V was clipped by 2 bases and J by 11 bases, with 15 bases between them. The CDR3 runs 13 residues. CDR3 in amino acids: CAISEMGTRGYTF. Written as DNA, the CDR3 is TGTGCCATCAGTGAGATGGGGACCCGGGGGTACACCTTC.

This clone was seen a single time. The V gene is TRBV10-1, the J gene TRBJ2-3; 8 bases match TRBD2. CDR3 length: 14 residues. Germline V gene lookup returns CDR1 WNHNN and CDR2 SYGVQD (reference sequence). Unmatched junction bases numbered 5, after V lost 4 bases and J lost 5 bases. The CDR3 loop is CASSVGGRRDTQYF. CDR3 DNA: TGCGCCAGCAGTGTCGGCGGGAGGAGAGATACGCAGTATTTT.

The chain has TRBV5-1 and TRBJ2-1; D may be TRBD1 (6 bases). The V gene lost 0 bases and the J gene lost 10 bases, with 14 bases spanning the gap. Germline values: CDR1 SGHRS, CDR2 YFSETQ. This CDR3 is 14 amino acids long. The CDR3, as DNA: TGCGCCAGCAGCTTGGATTCCTGGACAGTCGAGCAGTTCTTC. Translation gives CASSLDSWTVEQFF.

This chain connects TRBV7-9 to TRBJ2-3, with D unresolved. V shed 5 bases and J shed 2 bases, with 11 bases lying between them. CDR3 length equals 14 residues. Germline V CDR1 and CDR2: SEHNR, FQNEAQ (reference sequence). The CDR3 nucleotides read TGTGCCAGCAGCGCATCTCAGGCCACAGATACGCAGTATTTT. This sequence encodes CASSASQATDTQYF.